A selection of T cell receptor beta chains follows, all from one sample in a study of cytomegalovirus exposure and HLA in healthy donors. Clones were read by immunoSEQ multiplex PCR, and TCRdb kept only the in-frame ones, dropping some. In the table there are under 200,000 clones, 60% to 85% of which are singletons. Source material: PBMCs. Every receptor here comes from a woman between 45 and 60 years old in good health and CMV-seropositive. Both conserved end residues are part of each CDR3. D genes are given only for firm matches. The listing skips clone size in some rows; elsewhere it reads once, few, many or a size class.

abundance,j_gene,v_gene,d_gene,CDR3nt,CDR3aa
-,TRBJ1-5,TRBV11-2,-,TGTGCCAGCAGCTTATCACCAGGCAATCAGCCCCAGCATTTT,CASSLSPGNQPQHF
-,TRBJ2-7,TRBV11-3,-,TGTGCCAGCAGCCCAAGCTCAGGGGCCTACGAGCAGTACTTC,CASSPSSGAYEQYF
-,TRBJ1-1,TRBV6-1,TRBD1,TGTGCCAGCAGAAAAAACAGGGGTGGGACTGAAGCTTTCTTT,CASRKNRGGTEAFF
-,TRBJ1-1,TRBV5-1,TRBD1,TGCGCCAGCAGCCTCGGGACAGGGGGCCGGACTGAAGCTTTCTTT,CASSLGTGGRTEAFF
few,TRBJ1-6,TRBV9,-,TGTGCCAGCAGCGCGTTTAGCTCCTATAATTCACCCCTCCACTTT,CASSAFSSYNSPLHF
-,TRBJ2-7,TRBV2,-,TGTGCCCTAAAGAGAGGGGAGGACGAGCAGTACTTC,CALKRGEDEQYF
-,TRBJ1-2,TRBV15,TRBD1,TGTGCCACCAGCAGCGGACAGGTCCACAGTGGCTACACCTTC,CATSSGQVHSGYTF
-,TRBJ2-7,TRBV7-8,-,TGTGCCAGCAGCCCCCGCGCGACAGGCTACGAGCAGTACTTC,CASSPRATGYEQYF
few,TRBJ1-2,TRBV10-3,-,TGTGCCATCAGTGATCACTTGCAAGCTTCTAACTATGGCTACACCTTC,CAISDHLQASNYGYTF
-,TRBJ2-3,TRBV15,-,TGTGCCACCAGCAGAGCTTTAGGGGCCGGGGATACGCAGTATTTT,CATSRALGAGDTQYF
once,TRBJ2-5,TRBV11-2,-,TGTGCCAGCAGCACCGGACACGGGGAGACCCAGTACTTC,CASSTGHGETQYF
-,TRBJ1-5,TRBV29-1,-,TGCAGCGTTCGGGGAGACAATCAGCCCCAGCATTTT,CSVRGDNQPQHF
-,TRBJ2-7,TRBV19,TRBD1,TGTGCCAGTAGTATAGGGGACAGCTACGAGCAGTACTTC,CASSIGDSYEQYF
-,TRBJ2-1,TRBV5-1,-,TGCGCCAGCAGCTTGTCGGGGGACCTACGGGGGGCCGATGAGCAGTTCTTC,CASSLSGDLRGADEQFF
-,TRBJ1-6,TRBV27,TRBD1,TGTGCCAGCAGTTTATCGTGGACAGGTACCTATAATTCACCCCTCCACTTT,CASSLSWTGTYNSPLHF
-,TRBJ1-1,TRBV9,-,TGTGCCAGCAGCGTAAGTAGTAACACTGAAGCTTTCTTT,CASSVSSNTEAFF
-,TRBJ2-7,TRBV2,-,TGTGCCAGCAGGGACCCGCGGCGGGACTCCTACGAGCAGTACTTC,CASRDPRRDSYEQYF
-,TRBJ1-2,TRBV7-9,TRBD1,TGTGCCAGCAGCTTAGCGTATGGGGACAGATTCTATGGCTACACCTTC,CASSLAYGDRFYGYTF
-,TRBJ1-1,TRBV6-1,-,TGTGCCAGCAGTGAAGTCGGGGTTGGTGGGAATATCGGAGCTTTCTTT,CASSEVGVGGNIGAFF
-,TRBJ2-3,TRBV4-1,-,TGCGCCAGCAGCCTCCTCGCGGGGGCCACAGATACGCAGTATTTT,CASSLLAGATDTQYF
-,TRBJ1-2,TRBV18,-,TGTGCCAGCTCACCACCGAGCGGCGGCTACACCTTC,CASSPPSGGYTF
-,TRBJ2-4,TRBV9,-,TGTGCCAGCAGCGATCGGACACGTCCGGACATTCAGTACTTC,CASSDRTRPDIQYF
-,TRBJ1-6,TRBV5-1,TRBD1,TGCGCCAGCAGCTTGGGAAATACAGGGGGCTCACCCCTCCACTTT,CASSLGNTGGSPLHF
-,TRBJ2-7,TRBV18,-,TGTGCCAGCTCCCCGGGCGGGTACGAGCAGTACTTC,CASSPGGYEQYF
-,TRBJ1-3,TRBV5-1,TRBD1,TGCGCCAGCAGCTTGGACCAGGGGGCGCGCTCTGGAAACACCATATATTTT,CASSLDQGARSGNTIYF
-,TRBJ1-1,TRBV6-1,-,TGTGCCAGCAGGGTACAGGCGATGAACACTGAAGCTTTCTTT,CASRVQAMNTEAFF
-,TRBJ2-5,TRBV7-9,-,TGTGCCAGCAGAGATACAGGGTATCAAGAGACCCAGTACTTC,CASRDTGYQETQYF
-,TRBJ2-3,TRBV5-1,-,TGCGCCAGCAGCTTGGCGTCGCGGGGGCGCGGCACAGATACGCAGTATTTT,CASSLASRGRGTDTQYF
-,TRBJ1-6,TRBV19,TRBD1,TGTGCCAGTAGGTTCTCCGGGACAGGGCTTCGGTCACCCCTCCACTTT,CASRFSGTGLRSPLHF
-,TRBJ1-2,TRBV14,-,TGTGCCAGCAGCCCCACGGGGCAGGGGTCCAACTATGGCTACACCTTC,CASSPTGQGSNYGYTF
few,TRBJ2-3,TRBV6-6,-,TGTGCCAGCATCGGAGAGCTCACAGATACGCAGTATTTT,CASIGELTDTQYF
once,TRBJ1-2,TRBV7-2,-,TGTGCCAGCAGCTTAGGGGGAGGGACGGCTAACTATGGCTACACCTTC,CASSLGGGTANYGYTF
-,TRBJ1-5,TRBV10-3,TRBD1,TGTGCCACACGGGACAGGGGGCTTCAGCCCCAGCATTTT,CATRDRGLQPQHF
-,TRBJ2-7,TRBV5-3,TRBD1,TGTGCCAGAAGATATCGGACAGGGGAGCACGAGCAGTACTTC,CARRYRTGEHEQYF
-,TRBJ1-1,TRBV2,-,TGTGCCAGCAGTGAAGCGCTATGGGGGGATGAAGCTTTCTTT,CASSEALWGDEAFF
-,TRBJ1-2,TRBV13,TRBD1,TGTGCCAGCAGCTACGGACAGGGGAGATCTCTCATCTATGGCTACACCTTC,CASSYGQGRSLIYGYTF
few,TRBJ1-1,TRBV5-4,TRBD1,TGTGCCAGCAGCTTGGCCGAAGGAGGGGGCGGTTCCCCCGAAGAAGCTTTCTTT,CASSLAEGGGGSPEEAFF
-,TRBJ2-5,TRBV15,-,TGTGCCACCAGCAGCGGCGGCAATACGGGGGAGACCCAGTACTTC,CATSSGGNTGETQYF
once,TRBJ2-1,TRBV5-4,TRBD1,TGTGCCAGCAGTACCGGACAGGACGCTTGGGATGAGCAGTTCTTC,CASSTGQDAWDEQFF
-,TRBJ2-5,TRBV20-1,-,TGCAGTGCTAGGAGGGAGACCCAGTACTTC,CSARRETQYF
-,TRBJ2-3,TRBV10-3,-,TGTGCCATCAGTGAAGATGGCGATACGCAGTATTTT,CAISEDGDTQYF
-,TRBJ2-3,TRBV7-2,-,TGTGCCAGCAGCTCGCGGAGGCTGGCTTCGGCTAGCACAGATACGCAGTATTTT,CASSSRRLASASTDTQYF
few,TRBJ2-7,TRBV18,TRBD1,TGTGCCAGCTCACCAACGGGACAGGGGACTTACGAGCAGTACTTC,CASSPTGQGTYEQYF
once,TRBJ1-4,TRBV7-9,-,TGTGCCAGCAGCTCCCCCGGGGTTGAAAAACTGTTTTTT,CASSSPGVEKLFF
-,TRBJ1-1,TRBV6-1,-,TGTGCCAGCAGTGAGGTTGCAGGCACTGAAGCTTTCTTT,CASSEVAGTEAFF
-,TRBJ1-4,TRBV6-5,-,TGTGCCAGCAGACGTTCAGGGGCCACTAATGAAAAACTGTTTTTT,CASRRSGATNEKLFF
-,TRBJ1-6,TRBV19,TRBD1,TGTGCCAGTAGTATAAATAGGGGGACAGGACCTTCACCCCTCCACTTT,CASSINRGTGPSPLHF
-,TRBJ2-3,TRBV4-1,TRBD1,TGCGCCAGCAGCCAACCGACAGGGGAAAAAGCAGATACGCAGTATTTT,CASSQPTGEKADTQYF
-,TRBJ1-2,TRBV11-2,-,TGTGCCAGCAGCTTAGGGACTTGGGGCTACACCTTC,CASSLGTWGYTF
-,TRBJ1-2,TRBV6-1,-,TGTGCCAGCAGTGAAGACAAGAACTATGGCTACACCTTC,CASSEDKNYGYTF
-,TRBJ1-1,TRBV27,TRBD1,TGTGCCAGCAGTTTTGAGGGGGCGTACACTGAAGCTTTCTTT,CASSFEGAYTEAFF
-,TRBJ1-1,TRBV9,-,TGTGCCAGCAGCTCACGTCCCGGGACACTGAACACTGAAGCTTTCTTT,CASSSRPGTLNTEAFF
few,TRBJ1-1,TRBV4-1,-,TGCGCCAGCAGCCAAGGGGTGCACTCGGAGGCTTTCTTT,CASSQGVHSEAFF
-,TRBJ2-3,TRBV6-1,-,TGTGCCAGCAGTGGGGAACTAGGGAGTTTTTCAGATACGCAGTATTTT,CASSGELGSFSDTQYF
-,TRBJ1-5,TRBV11-2,TRBD1,TGTGCCAGCAGCTACAGGGGCGGTCAGCCCCAGCATTTT,CASSYRGGQPQHF
-,TRBJ2-7,TRBV29-1,TRBD1,TGCAGCGTTGTTCAGGGGGTCTACGAGCAGTACTTC,CSVVQGVYEQYF
few,TRBJ2-1,TRBV6-1,TRBD2,TGTGCCAGCAGGGGACTAGCGGGGGGATATGAGCAGTTCTTC,CASRGLAGGYEQFF
once,TRBJ1-6,TRBV6-6,-,TGTGCCAGCAGTTTGGGCACATCGGCACCCCTCCACTTT,CASSLGTSAPLHF
-,TRBJ1-1,TRBV4-1,-,TGCGCCAGCAGCCAAGAACGGGACACTGAAGCTTTCTTT,CASSQERDTEAFF